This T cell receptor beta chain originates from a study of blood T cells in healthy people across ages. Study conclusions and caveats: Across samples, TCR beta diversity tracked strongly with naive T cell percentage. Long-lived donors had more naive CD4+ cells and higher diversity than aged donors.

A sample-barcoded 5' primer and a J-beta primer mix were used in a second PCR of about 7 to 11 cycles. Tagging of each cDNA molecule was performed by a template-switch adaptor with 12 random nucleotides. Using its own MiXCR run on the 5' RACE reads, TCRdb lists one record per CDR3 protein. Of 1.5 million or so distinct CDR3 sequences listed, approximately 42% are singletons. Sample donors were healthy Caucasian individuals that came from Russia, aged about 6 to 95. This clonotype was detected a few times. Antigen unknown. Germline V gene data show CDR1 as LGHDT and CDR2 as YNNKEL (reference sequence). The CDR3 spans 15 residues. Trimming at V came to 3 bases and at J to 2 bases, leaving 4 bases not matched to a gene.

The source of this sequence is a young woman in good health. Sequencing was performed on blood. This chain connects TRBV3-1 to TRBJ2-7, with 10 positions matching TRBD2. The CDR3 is CASSHQAGGTYEQYF. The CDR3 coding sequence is TGTGCCAGCAGCCACCAAGCGGGAGGGACCTACGAGCAGTACTTC.